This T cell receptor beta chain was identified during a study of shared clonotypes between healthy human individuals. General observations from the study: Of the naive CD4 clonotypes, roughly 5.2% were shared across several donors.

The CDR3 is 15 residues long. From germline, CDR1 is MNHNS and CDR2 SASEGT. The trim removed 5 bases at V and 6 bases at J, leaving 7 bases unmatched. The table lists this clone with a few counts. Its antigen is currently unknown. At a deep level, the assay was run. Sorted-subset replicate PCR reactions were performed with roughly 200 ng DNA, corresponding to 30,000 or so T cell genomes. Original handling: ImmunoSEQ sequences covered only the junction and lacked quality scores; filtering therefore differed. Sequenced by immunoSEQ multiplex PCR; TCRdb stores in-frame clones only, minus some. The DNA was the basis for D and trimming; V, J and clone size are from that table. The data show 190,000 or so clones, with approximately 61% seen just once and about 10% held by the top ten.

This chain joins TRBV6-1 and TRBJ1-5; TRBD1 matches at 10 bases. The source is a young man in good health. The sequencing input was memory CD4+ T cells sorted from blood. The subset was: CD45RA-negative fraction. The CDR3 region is CASSRGQGLGQPQHF. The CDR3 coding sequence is TGTGCCAGCAGTCGGGGACAGGGGCTAGGTCAGCCCCAGCATTTT.